Given below is one T cell receptor (beta chain) in context. Its antigen is unknown. The data are from a study of graft-versus-host responses after intestinal transplantation. Study-level background: Grafts were multivisceral, liver-intestinal, or isolated intestinal. All recipients were given anti-thymocyte globulin induction, and tacrolimus and steroids were then administered for around three years. Whole-study findings and limits: GvH clonotypes were identified within recipient marrow, with a subset emerging first in ileum or blood.

Sequenced by immunoSEQ multiplex PCR; TCRdb stores in-frame clones only, minus some. The sample lists more than 100,000 clones; under 95% were seen once. The V end was cut by 4 bases, the J end by 12 bases, with 10 bases between. The CDR3 is made up of 11 amino acids. Germline CDR1 reads SGHVS; CDR2 reads FNYEAQ. The sample consisted of unstimulated CD8+ T cells sorted from spleen or lymph node cells, taken before intestinal transplant. The gene calls are TRBV7-6 and TRBJ2-1; a possible D gene is TRBD1 (5 bases). The sequence came from a human donor who received an intestinal transplant. The chain's CDR3 is CASSSGHRQFF. The CDR3 nucleotides read TGTGCCAGCAGCTCAGGACACAGGCAGTTCTTC.